These 8 T cell receptor beta chains were sequenced from one sample in a study of T-cell memory formation after mild COVID-19. TCRdb redid the calling of the 5' RACE reads with MiXCR, one entry per CDR3 protein. In the table there are a few hundred thousand distinct CDR3 sequences, roughly a fifth of which are singletons. The sample comprised PBMCs or a T cell subset sorted from them (not recorded which). These receptors were obtained from a man younger than 30 who had mild COVID-19 (a few samples of this study predate the infection). Cell type and time point are not known.

This clonotype was seen only a few times. This chain uses TRBV7-9 with TRBJ1-1; D remains ambiguous. The CDR3 runs to 14 residues. CDR1 and CDR2 (germline): SEHNR, FQNEAQ (reference sequence). V lost 0 bases to trimming and J lost 3 bases, with 8 bases between them. The CDR3 reads CASSLAALDTEAFF. DNA for the CDR3: TGTGCCAGCAGCTTAGCGGCACTCGACACTGAAGCTTTCTTT.

This chain uses TRBV24-1 with TRBJ1-2; D is ambiguous. The CDR3 covers 13 residues. Germline CDR1 and CDR2: KGHDR and SFDVKD. The ends were cut back, 0 bases at V and 5 bases at J, with 6 bases in the middle. The CDR3 sequence is CATSDLRGYGYTF. CDR3 nucleotides: TGTGCCACCAGTGATTTGAGAGGTTATGGCTACACCTTC.

The chain recombines TRBV10-3 with TRBJ2-1; 9 bases map to TRBD1. The germline V gene encodes CDR1 ENHRY and CDR2 SYGVKD. V lost 6 bases, J lost 8 bases, and 8 bases stayed unmatched. This CDR3 region has 14 residues. CDR3 bases: TGTGCCATCAGCCGGGACAGGGCCTCTGATGAGCAGTTCTTC. The encoded protein is CAISRDRASDEQFF.

The chain carries TRBV7-3 and TRBJ2-3, with D hard to call. V was shortened by 1 base and J by 1 base, with 9 bases between the two germline ends. CDR1 and CDR2 (germline): SGHTA, FQGTGA. This CDR3 contains 15 residues. The CDR3 reads CASSLKLAGTDTQYF. The CDR3 nucleotides read TGTGCCAGCAGCTTAAAGCTGGCGGGCACAGATACGCAGTATTTT.

The chain couples TRBV6-4 to TRBJ2-1, with TRBD2 matching 7 bases. Trimming removed 6 bases from V and 6 bases from J; junction bases left unmatched: 20. The CDR3 is 18 residues long. Germline V gives CDR1 MRHNA, CDR2 SNTAGT. CDR3 coding DNA: TGTGCCAGCAGGGAACTAAGACAGCGGGGAACTCATGTCAATGAGCAGTTCTTC. Residues: CASRELRQRGTHVNEQFF.

The genes are TRBV6-2 or TRBV6-3 and TRBJ2-3; no clear D gene. The V and J ends lost 1 base and 2 bases respectively, with 7 bases between them. The V gene's germline CDR1 is MNHEY and CDR2 SVGEGT. The CDR3 covers 14 residues. CDR3: CASSYWTTTDTQYF. CDR3 nucleotide sequence: TGTGCCAGCAGTTACTGGACGACCACAGATACGCAGTATTTT.

The chain employs TRBV7-2 and TRBJ2-3, with TRBD2 as a possible D gene (7 bases). V lost 4 bases and J 9 bases, leaving 20 bases between the germline ends. The CDR3 has 15 residues. Germline V gene data show CDR1 as SGHTA and CDR2 as FQGNSA. This CDR3 is CASSSLGGRGGTQYF. CDR3 sequence (DNA): TGTGCCAGCAGCTCCCTCGGGGGGAGGGGGGGCACGCAGTATTTT.

This clonotype was picked up a small number of times. The chain combines TRBV5-1 with TRBJ2-1; TRBD2 matches 8 bases. This CDR3 spans 15 amino acids. V lost 4 bases and J lost 4; bases outside the gene matches: 7. CDR1 is SGHRS, CDR2 YFSETQ, per germline. The CDR3 loop reads CASSTQSGGYNEQFF. As DNA, the CDR3 is TGCGCCAGCAGCACACAATCGGGGGGGTACAATGAGCAGTTCTTC.